A single sample gave rise to the 10 T cell receptor beta chains below, sequenced in a study of blood T cell repertoires in COVID-19. The repertoire was sequenced with immunoSEQ multiplex PCR; TCRdb's copy has only in-frame clones and lacks some. The repertoire includes approximately 290,000 clones, 70% to 90% of them detected once, and 0.7% to 0.9% sits in the top ten. The specimen was peripheral blood. The receptors were sampled from a human donor with COVID-19, enrolled during active disease. The donor label of this sample is uncertain.

V is TRBV15 and J is TRBJ1-4; D is possibly TRBD1 (6 bases). This CDR3 region has 16 residues. Between the trimmed V and J ends, which lost 0 bases and 4 bases, there was a span of 12 bases. CDR1 is LNHNV and CDR2 is YYDKDF in the germline V gene (reference sequence). CDR3 residues: CATSRDPRGGNEKLFF. In nucleotides, the CDR3 is TGTGCCACCAGCAGAGATCCCAGGGGCGGTAATGAAAAACTGTTTTTT.

This chain uses TRBV5-6 with TRBJ2-7; TRBD1 might be the D (5 bases). CDR3 length: 14 amino acids. Germline CDR1 is SGHDT and CDR2 is YYEEEE. Trimming removed 4 bases at V and 2 bases at J, with 13 bases between. CDR3 residues: CASSPLGATYEQYF. The CDR3 bases are TGTGCCAGCAGCCCTCTAGGGGCGACCTACGAGCAGTACTTC. Using reference TRBV5-6 and TRBJ2-7 for the parts outside the CDR3, the full variable domain is DAGVTQSPTHLIKTRGQQVTLRCSPKSGHDTVSWYQQALGQGPQFIFQYYEEEERQRGNFPDRFSGHQFPNYSSELNVNALLLGDSALYLCASSPLGATYEQYFGPGTRLTVT.

V usage is TRBV10-2 and J usage is TRBJ2-1; 15 nucleotides line up with TRBD2. This CDR3 comprises 17 residues. Trimming removed 5 bases from V and 0 bases from J; junction bases left unmatched: 2. Germline-derived CDR1 and CDR2 are WSHSY and SAAADI. This CDR3 is CASSWTSGRASYNEQFF. The CDR3 DNA reads as TGCGCCAGCAGTTGGACTAGCGGGAGGGCCTCCTACAATGAGCAGTTCTTC.

The chain joins TRBV6-1 to TRBJ1-1; D ambiguous. V lost 4 bases, J lost 0 bases, and 18 bases lay in between. Germline CDR1 reads MNHNS; CDR2 reads SASEGT. CDR3 size: 17 residues. The CDR3 nucleotides read TGTGCCAGCAGTGGGACGGGGAACAGAGACTTGAACACTGAAGCTTTCTTT. This gives the protein CASSGTGNRDLNTEAFF.

The chain links TRBV6-4 to TRBJ1-1, with D maybe TRBD1 (6 bases). The CDR3 runs 15 residues. Germline V gene sequence: CDR1 MRHNA, CDR2 SNTAGT. V was trimmed by 0 bases and J by 0 bases, leaving 8 bases between them. The CDR3 sequence is CASSDSAGVNTEAFF. The CDR3 bases are TGTGCCAGCAGTGACTCGGCAGGGGTGAACACTGAAGCTTTCTTT.

The chain couples TRBV5-1 to TRBJ1-2; 8 nucleotides match TRBD1. This CDR3 has 13 residues. The V gene end was trimmed by 3 bases and the J gene end by 2 bases; junction bases not matched to a gene: 0. Germline CDR1 is SGHRS and CDR2 is YFSETQ. The CDR3 nucleotides read TGCGCCAGCAGCTGGGACAGGAACTATGGCTACACCTTC. Encoded protein: CASSWDRNYGYTF.

The chain joins TRBV7-9 to TRBJ1-5; 8 bases align to TRBD1. After removal of 2 bases from V and 7 bases from J, the junction contained 4 bases not matched to a gene. This CDR3 has 14 amino acids. Germline values: CDR1 SEHNR, CDR2 FQNEAQ (reference sequence). CDR3 sequence: CASSLPGGEQPQHF. CDR3 sequence (DNA): TGTGCCAGCAGCTTACCAGGGGGCGAGCAGCCCCAGCATTTT. Using reference TRBV7-9 and TRBJ1-5 for the parts outside the CDR3, the full variable domain is DTGVSQNPRHKITKRGQNVTFRCDPISEHNRLYWYRQTLGQGPEFLTYFQNEAQLEKSRLLSDRFSAERPKGSFSTLEIQRTEQGDSAMYLCASSLPGGEQPQHFGDGTRLSIL.

The V call is TRBV4-3, the J call TRBJ2-1; 14 nucleotides align to TRBD2. Germline values: CDR1 LGHNA, CDR2 YSLEER. The CDR3 spans 16 residues. J lost 9 bases, V lost 3 bases, and 7 bases had no gene match. The DNA of the CDR3 is TGCGCCAGCAGCCAGGGACTAGCGGGAGAACCGCGTGAGCAGTTCTTC. This codes for CASSQGLAGEPREQFF.

In DNA form, the CDR3 reads TGTGCCAGCAGCAGAGAAGGGACAGGGGTAGAGTACGAGCAGTACTTC. The encoded protein is CASSREGTGVEYEQYF. The rearrangement uses TRBV11-1 and TRBJ2-7; 10 bases are a match to TRBD1. There are 16 residues in the CDR3. Germline loops: CDR1 SGHAT, CDR2 FQDESV (reference sequence). J gave up 4 bases and V 5 bases, and 11 bases lay outside the gene matches.

The chain employs TRBV9 and TRBJ2-5; possibly TRBD1 for D (5 bases). The germline CDR1 and CDR2 sequences are SGDLS and YYNGEE. The CDR3 has 16 amino acids. Deletions cut 0 bases from V and 1 base from J, with 13 bases between. CDR3 in amino acids: CASSVGGWAAQETQYF. The CDR3 DNA sequence: TGTGCCAGCAGCGTAGGGGGCTGGGCAGCCCAAGAGACCCAGTACTTC.